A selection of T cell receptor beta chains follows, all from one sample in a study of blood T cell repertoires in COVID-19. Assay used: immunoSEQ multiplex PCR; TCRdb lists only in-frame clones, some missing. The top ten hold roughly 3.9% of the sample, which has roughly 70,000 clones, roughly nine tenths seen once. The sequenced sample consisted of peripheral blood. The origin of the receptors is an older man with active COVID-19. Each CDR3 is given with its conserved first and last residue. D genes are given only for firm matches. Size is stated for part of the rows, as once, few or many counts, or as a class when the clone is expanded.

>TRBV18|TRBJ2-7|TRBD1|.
CASSPGTGAPGEQYF
TGTGCCAGCTCACCCGGGACAGGGGCCCCAGGAGAGCAGTACTTC
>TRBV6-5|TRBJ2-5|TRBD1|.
CASTPTGGETQYF
TGTGCCAGCACCCCGACAGGGGGAGAGACCCAGTACTTC
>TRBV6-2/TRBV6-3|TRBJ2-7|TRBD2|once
CASSPSGSRDEQYF
TGTGCCAGCAGCCCTAGCGGGAGTCGGGACGAGCAGTACTTC
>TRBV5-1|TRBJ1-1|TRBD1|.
CASSFEVGQGIAEAFF
TGCGCCAGCAGCTTTGAAGTCGGACAGGGGATCGCTGAAGCTTTCTTT
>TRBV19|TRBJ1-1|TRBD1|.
CATIWPRTGGTEAFF
TGTGCCACAATATGGCCTAGGACAGGAGGCACTGAAGCTTTCTTT
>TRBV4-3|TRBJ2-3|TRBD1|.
CASSQAGQGVDTQYF
TGCGCCAGCAGCCAAGCCGGACAGGGCGTGGATACGCAGTATTTT
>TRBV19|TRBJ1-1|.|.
CASSMSAGGGNTEAFF
TGTGCCAGTAGTATGTCGGCTGGGGGGGGAAACACTGAAGCTTTCTTT
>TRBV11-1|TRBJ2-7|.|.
CASSLAVAGGSYEQYF
TGTGCCAGCAGCTTAGCCGTGGCAGGGGGGTCCTACGAGCAGTACTTC
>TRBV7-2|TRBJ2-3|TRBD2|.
CASSLATSQPSTDTQYF
TGTGCCAGCAGCTTGGCGACTAGCCAACCGAGCACAGATACGCAGTATTTT
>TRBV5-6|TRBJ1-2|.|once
CASSFWPPGPYGYTF
TGTGCCAGCAGCTTTTGGCCCCCAGGGCCCTATGGCTACACCTTC
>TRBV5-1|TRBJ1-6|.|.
CASSLAEAGGNSPLHF
TGCGCCAGCAGCTTGGCCGAGGCAGGAGGAAATTCACCCCTCCACTTT
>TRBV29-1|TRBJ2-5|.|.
CSVGSGPQETQYF
TGCAGCGTTGGCAGCGGCCCCCAAGAGACCCAGTACTTC
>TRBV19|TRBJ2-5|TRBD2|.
CASSPPGLAGETQYF
TGTGCCAGTAGTCCTCCGGGACTAGCGGGGGAGACCCAGTACTTC
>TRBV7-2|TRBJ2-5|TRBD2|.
CASSLGNSGRAGETQYF
TGTGCCAGCAGCTTAGGGAATAGCGGGAGGGCCGGCGAGACCCAGTACTTC
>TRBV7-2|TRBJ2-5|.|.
CASSLAGAPGTQYF
TGTGCCAGCAGCTTAGCGGGGGCCCCTGGGACCCAGTACTTC
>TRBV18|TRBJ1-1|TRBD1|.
CASSPGQGAEAFF
TGTGCCAGCTCACCTGGACAGGGGGCTGAAGCTTTCTTT
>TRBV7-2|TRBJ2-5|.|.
CASSSQTQGGETQYF
TGTGCCAGCAGCTCCCAGACACAGGGGGGGGAGACCCAGTACTTC
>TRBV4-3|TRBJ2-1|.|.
CASSQDRGITHNEQFF
TGCGCCAGCAGCCAAGACCGAGGGATAACCCACAATGAGCAGTTCTTC
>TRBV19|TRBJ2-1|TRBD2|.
CATPPGLAAPSSYNEQFF
TGTGCCACCCCCCCAGGACTAGCGGCCCCTAGCTCCTACAATGAGCAGTTCTTC
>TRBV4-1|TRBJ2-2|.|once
CASSQGAYRELFF
TGCGCCAGCAGCCAAGGCGCATACCGGGAGCTGTTTTTT
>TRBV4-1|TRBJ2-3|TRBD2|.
CASSQAPLTSGTVIDTQYF
TGCGCCAGCAGCCAAGCCCCTCTGACTAGCGGCACTGTAATAGATACGCAGTATTTT
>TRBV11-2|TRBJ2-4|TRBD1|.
CASTPVRDRKGGNIQYF
TGTGCCAGCACCCCCGTCCGGGACAGAAAAGGGGGAAACATTCAGTACTTC
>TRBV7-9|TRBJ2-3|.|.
CASSLSLGGGYTQYF
TGTGCCAGCAGCTTATCCCTCGGCGGGGGCTATACGCAGTATTTT
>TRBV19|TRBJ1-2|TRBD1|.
CASSPRDREIYGYTF
TGTGCCAGTAGTCCCCGGGACAGGGAGATCTATGGCTACACCTTC
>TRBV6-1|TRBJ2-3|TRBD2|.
CASSEGLAGGADTQYF
TGTGCCAGCAGTGAAGGTCTAGCGGGAGGGGCAGATACGCAGTATTTT
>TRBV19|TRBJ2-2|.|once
CASSIQKNTGELFF
TGTGCCAGTAGTATACAAAAGAACACCGGGGAGCTGTTTTTT
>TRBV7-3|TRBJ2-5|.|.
CASSPRGQETQYF
TGTGCCAGCAGCCCCCGAGGACAAGAGACCCAGTACTTC
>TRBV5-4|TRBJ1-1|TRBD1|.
CASSSEGALGTEAFF
TGTGCCAGCAGCTCAGAGGGGGCGCTGGGCACTGAAGCTTTCTTT
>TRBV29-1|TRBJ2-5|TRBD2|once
CSVEGWGLAGGLGETQYF
TGCAGCGTTGAAGGGTGGGGACTAGCGGGAGGGTTAGGGGAGACCCAGTACTTC
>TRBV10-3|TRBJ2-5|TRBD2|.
CAISASGRARETQYF
TGTGCCATCAGCGCCAGCGGGAGGGCCCGGGAGACCCAGTACTTC
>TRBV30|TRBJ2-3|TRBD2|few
CASSGGDPTDTQYF
TGTGCCTCCAGCGGGGGGGACCCCACAGATACGCAGTATTTT
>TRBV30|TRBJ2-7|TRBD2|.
CAWSYGRPPGEQYF
TGTGCCTGGAGTTACGGGAGGCCGCCTGGCGAGCAGTACTTC
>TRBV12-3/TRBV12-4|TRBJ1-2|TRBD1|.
CASREGAHHGYTF
TGTGCCAGCAGAGAGGGGGCCCACCATGGCTACACCTTC
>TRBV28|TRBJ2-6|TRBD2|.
CASSGGGAGANVLTF
TGTGCCAGCAGCGGGGGAGGGGCTGGGGCCAACGTCCTGACTTTC
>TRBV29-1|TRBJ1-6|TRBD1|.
CSAMTGGNSPLHF
TGCAGCGCCATGACAGGGGGTAATTCACCCCTCCACTTT